This T cell receptor beta chain was observed in a study of shared clonotypes between healthy human individuals (TCRdb year 2020). Regarding the complete study: Two women and three men aged 18 to 49 years were included in the cohort. Per donor, three plates each were used for CD4 naive and CD4 memory, two for CD8 naive, and one for CD8 memory. To estimate repertoire size and how much clonotype sharing occurs between individuals, the study deeply sequenced the blood TCR repertoires of about five healthy adults. Libraries were prepared and TCR repertoires were sequenced by different laboratories using diverse techniques, in order to increase sequencing depth and limit assay-specific biases. Per donor, leukapheresis produced somewhere between about 0.94 and 10 billion PBMCs. What the work shows at the level of the full study, not this receptor alone: Rarefaction of sorted-subset datasets indicated incomplete sequencing despite the large sequencing depth. The genetic and exposure-history diversity represented was limited by the small number of donors. When several donors were compared, the shared fraction of clonotypes was about 5.2% for naive CD4, about 4% for naive CD8, 2% to 2.5% for memory CD4, and around 0.4% for memory CD8. Naive subsets generally had larger estimated clonotype richness than memory subsets did. Sampling was limited to blood, and TCR repertoires in tissue likely differ from TCR repertoires in blood. Higher generation probabilities were observed for clonotypes shared by all four sorted-subset donors than for non-shared clonotypes. Based on pairwise subsampling, the degree of clonotype sharing among donors was expected to be affected by sequencing depth.

The CDR3 spans 13 residues, from the cysteine through the phenylalanine. Just CDR3 DNA is preserved here, 39 bases in frame from base 1. Trimming costs V 1 base and J 3 bases, and their ends lie 5 bases apart. CDR1 and CDR2, per the germline V gene, are LGHNT and FRNRAP. The donors were healthy, HIV-negative adults who had no recently reported acute infections or vaccinations. Every donor was a Caucasian adult living in Nashville, Tennessee, USA. CD4+ T cells were enriched by magnetic negative selection, after which naive cells were positively selected on CD45RA and the negative fraction was taken as the memory subset. Blood was collected by leukapheresis, and PBMCs were isolated by Ficoll-Histopaque density gradient centrifugation and then cryopreserved in liquid nitrogen vapor phase. Analytical flow cytometry was used to check the purity and quantity of each magnetically sorted T cell population. Genomic DNA was isolated from each sorted fraction and quantified by UV absorbance on a Nanodrop 2000c.

A word on this clone: Its specific antigen is unknown. No base qualities exist here, and no much larger clone lies one base off it.

Using the deep immunoSEQ assay, TCR CDR3 regions were amplified from genomic DNA by multiplex PCR. Extracted genomic DNA from each cell subset was spread evenly across all wells of several immunoSEQ 96-well plates, with each plate serving as a replicate. For sorted subsets, approximately 200 ng of genomic DNA, equivalent to around 31,000 T cell genomes, went into each replicate PCR. Purified libraries were measured with a Qubit 3.0 fluorometer, size-checked on a Bioanalyzer 2100, and measured again with the KAPA Library Quantification kit. Each immunoSEQ 96-well plate was sequenced on its own single-read 150-cycle Illumina NextSeq 550 flow cell. The authors' analysis ran thus. Because the immunoSEQ output held only junctional sequences and lacked quality scores, the filtering could not match the filtering applied to full-length reads. To assign V/J genes and CDR3, sequences were annotated using PyIR, a Python wrapper for IgBLAST v1.9, with IMGT germline references. Reads were removed for weak V/J assignments (E-value above 1e-6), missing CDR3, stop codons, out-of-frame junctions, or ambiguous translated residues. A V3J clonotype was defined by an identical inferred V gene, J gene, and CDR3 amino acid sequence. Percentage overlap between repertoires was calculated by dividing the number of shared unique clonotypes by the size of the smaller repertoire. Richness of each repertoire was evaluated using RTK rarefaction, the Chao1 estimator, and Recon v2.1 estimates of unobserved clonotypes. Generation probabilities were computed with OLGA for all TCRbeta clonotypes obtained by the gDNA method from several donors. TCRdb took this table from immuneACCESS and kept in-frame rearrangements with V and J called. Such tables lack part of the clones; where checked against another copy, unresolved V genes explain under half of the gap, and the rest is unexplained. V and J calls and clone size are given by that table; D and trimming were obtained from the DNA. The sample data list about 1 million clones, and about 75% of these were observed just once. About 1.5% of the sample is held by the ten biggest clonotypes.

The sequenced sample consisted of memory CD4+ T cells sorted from blood. This specimen's cell subset or site label, per the study, means: CD45RA-negative fraction. The sequence joins TRBV12-5 to TRBJ2-3, with no confidently assigned D gene. The TCR comes from a young man in good health. The nucleotide sequence reads as follows: TGTGCTAGTGGTTTGGGGTTGACAGATACGCAGTATTTT. Its translation reads: CASGLGLTDTQYF.